Included here is one TCR beta chain sequence, with context. Antigen unknown. TCRdb's copy holds only in-frame clones and misses some; the assay was immunoSEQ multiplex PCR. In the table there are some 39,000 clones, more than 75% of which are singletons. V dropped 3 bases and J dropped 2; count of bases not matched to a gene: 4. Germline V lookup: CDR1 LNHNV, CDR2 YYDKDF (reference sequence). The CDR3 loop spans 15 amino acids. The sort gate was single viable CD3+CD4+CD8-CD45RO+ cells for memory CD4+ T cells. This sample is part of a study of memory CD4+ T cells and cytomegalovirus serostatus. Study-wide points: The CMV-associated TCR signature appears largely within the CD4+ memory repertoire.

The chain combines TRBV15 with TRBJ2-1; TRBD2 matches at 7 bases. The sequence came from an adult in good health and CMV-seronegative. Material: memory CD4+ T cells from blood. CDR3 region: CATSREAGPYNEQFF. DNA of the CDR3: TGTGCCACCAGCAGGGAAGCGGGGCCCTACAATGAGCAGTTCTTC. The complete variable domain, with remaining parts taken from reference TRBV15 and TRBJ2-1, reads DAMVIQNPRYQVTQFGKPVTLSCSQTLNHNVMYWYQQKSSQAPKLLFHYYDKDFNNEADTPDNFQSRRPNTSFCFLDIRSPGLGDTAMYLCATSREAGPYNEQFFGPGTRLTVL.